These 31 T cell receptor beta chains originate from one sample sequenced in a study of T cells in placental villitis. Sequencing used immunoSEQ v4. Sequenced by immunoSEQ multiplex PCR; TCRdb stores in-frame clones only, minus some. This sample has about 3,100 clones; about three quarters occur once, and the top ten carry 18%. The specimen sequenced was placental tissue containing maternal and fetal cells. These receptors were obtained from a human patient with infectious villitis; the placental T cells may come from both mother and fetus.

The V gene is TRBV7-9, the J gene TRBJ1-1; a weak D match, TRBD1 (5 bases). The CDR3 length is 14 residues. The ends were cut back, 1 base at V and 4 bases at J, with 10 bases in the middle. The germline V gene encodes CDR1 SEHNR and CDR2 FQNEAQ (reference sequence). The CDR3 DNA is TGTGCCAGCAGCTTAGGGGGCTATGGCACTGAAGCTTTCTTT. It translates to CASSLGGYGTEAFF.

This clone has just one count. The chain has TRBV9 and TRBJ2-2; D uncertain. Trimming pared 1 base from V and 7 bases from J, leaving 5 bases between. Germline V CDR1 and CDR2: SGDLS, YYNGEE. The CDR3 is 12 amino acids. CDR3 nucleotide sequence: TGTGCCAGCAGCGTAATACTCGGGGAGCTGTTTTTT. Translating gives CASSVILGELFF.

The chain has TRBV15 and TRBJ2-3; D not resolved. CDR1 and CDR2 from the germline V gene are LNHNV and YYDKDF (reference sequence). V was clipped by 0 bases and J by 2 bases, with 12 bases between them. This CDR3 is built from 16 residues. The CDR3 is CATSRDVSRPTDTQYF. The CDR3 bases are TGTGCCACCAGCAGAGATGTTAGCAGGCCCACAGATACGCAGTATTTT.

V is TRBV5-4 and J is TRBJ1-1; D is unresolved. The CDR3 length is 11 residues. The germline gives CDR1 SGHNT, CDR2 YYREEE (reference sequence). Trimming shortened V by 0 bases and J by 5 bases, and 2 bases separated the two germline ends. In nucleotides, the CDR3 is TGTGCCAGCAGCTTGGGTACTGAAGCTTTCTTT. Translated: CASSLGTEAFF.

V usage is TRBV4-1 and J usage is TRBJ1-5; 8 bases match TRBD1. Per germline, CDR1 MGHRA and CDR2 YSYEKL. There are 18 residues in the CDR3. V lost 0 bases to trimming and J lost 1 base; unmatched junction nucleotides: 8. The CDR3 reads CASSQDLQGAASNQPQHF. DNA for the CDR3: TGCGCCAGCAGCCAAGACCTCCAGGGGGCAGCGAGCAATCAGCCCCAGCATTTT.

The chain recombines TRBV7-9 with TRBJ2-4; the D gene is possibly TRBD2 (6 bases). Germline V CDR1 and CDR2: SEHNR, FQNEAQ (reference sequence). V gave up 1 base and J gave up 5 bases, with 9 bases separating them. This CDR3 region has 14 residues. CDR3 sequence reads: CASSLGGVENIQYF. For the CDR3, the DNA is TGTGCCAGCAGCTTAGGGGGGGTGGAAAACATTCAGTACTTC.

V is TRBV24-1 and J is TRBJ2-7, with TRBD1 matching over 10 bases. V was clipped by 2 bases and J by 3 bases; unmatched bases: 0. The CDR3 contains 14 residues. Germline values: CDR1 KGHDR, CDR2 SFDVKD. The CDR3 protein is CATSDWTGGYEQYF. CDR3 bases: TGTGCCACCAGTGATTGGACAGGGGGCTACGAGCAGTACTTC.

This chain joins TRBV28 and TRBJ2-7; D ambiguous. Germline CDR1 reads MDHEN; CDR2 reads SYDVKM. The CDR3 consists of 14 residues. The V end was cut by 6 bases, the J end by 4 bases, with 16 bases between. CDR3: CASRRSGPGYEQYV. CDR3 DNA sequence: TGTGCCAGCAGAAGATCCGGGCCCGGATACGAGCAGTACGTC.

The chain joins TRBV27 to TRBJ1-1; 7 positions match TRBD1. CDR1 and CDR2 (germline): MNHEY, SMNVEV (reference sequence). The V and J ends lost 8 bases and 0 bases, in that order; junction bases with no gene match: 9. This CDR3 has 15 residues. The CDR3 DNA reads TGTGCCAGCCGCAGGGGGGCGGGTATGAACACTGAAGCTTTCTTT. The encoded protein is CASRRGAGMNTEAFF.

The chain recombines TRBV6-2 or TRBV6-3 with TRBJ2-7, with 11 bases lining up with TRBD1. Germline V gene data show CDR1 as MNHEY and CDR2 as SVGEGT. Trimming cost V 6 bases and J 4 bases; bases outside gene matches: 5. The CDR3 extends over 14 amino acids. Here the CDR3 reads CASSRDRGTYEQYF. The CDR3 DNA sequence: TGTGCCAGCAGCCGGGACAGGGGGACTTACGAGCAGTACTTC.

The V and J genes are TRBV29-1 and TRBJ2-1; no clear D. Germline CDR1 reads SQVTM; CDR2 reads ANQGSEA. The CDR3 runs to 13 residues. V was clipped by 6 bases and J by 4 bases, with 13 bases between them. The CDR3, as DNA: TGCAGCGTCCAGGACGGTTTATACAATGAGCAGTTCTTC. Its translation is CSVQDGLYNEQFF.

V usage is TRBV10-3 and J usage is TRBJ1-4; D possibly corresponds to TRBD1 (5 bases). Looked up from germline, CDR1 is ENHRY and CDR2 is SYGVKD. Trimming left V 8 bases short and J 5 bases short, with 12 bases between. The CDR3 extends over 13 amino acids. The CDR3: CAIRGRPNEKLFF. The CDR3 DNA reads TGTGCCATCCGGGGGAGACCGAATGAAAAACTGTTTTTT.

The J gene is TRBJ2-3, the V gene TRBV5-1; D may be TRBD2 (5 bases). Trimming removed 2 bases at V and 6 bases at J, with 7 bases between. Germline loops: CDR1 SGHRS, CDR2 YFSETQ. The CDR3 contains 12 residues. DNA for the CDR3: TGCGCCAGCAGCTTTTGGGAGGATACGCAGTATTTT. It translates to CASSFWEDTQYF.

The rearrangement links TRBV2 to TRBJ1-2; unclear D gene. The CDR3 runs to 12 residues. Germline V CDR1 and CDR2: SNHLY, FYNNEI. Between the trimmed V and J ends, which lost 7 bases and 1 base, there was a span of 7 bases. Written as DNA, the CDR3 is TGTGCCAGCATGTTGGTTAACTATGGCTACACCTTC. Translated, it gives CASMLVNYGYTF.

The CDR3 here is CASSIAAAQYNEKLFF. In nucleotides, the CDR3 is TGTGCCAGTAGTATAGCGGCAGCCCAATATAATGAAAAACTGTTTTTT. This chain uses TRBV19 with TRBJ1-4; no definite D call. The germline V and J ends were trimmed by 1 base and 4 bases, with 13 bases remaining between them. The CDR3 has 16 amino acids. Germline loops: CDR1 LNHDA, CDR2 SQIVND (reference sequence).

In DNA form, the CDR3 reads TGCGCCAGCAGCTTGGCCGGGGCCCAGGGGGCTGAAGCTTTCTTT. Translation gives CASSLAGAQGAEAFF. The chain combines TRBV5-1 with TRBJ1-1, with TRBD1 identical over 7 bases. This CDR3 is 15 amino acids long. Germline V gives CDR1 SGHRS, CDR2 YFSETQ. V lost 0 bases to trimming and J lost 6 bases; unmatched junction nucleotides: 8.

This clone was found once. The rearrangement joins TRBV5-1 to TRBJ2-3; 9 positions match TRBD1. The junction had 10 bases not matched to a gene; V was cut back by 4 bases and J by 4 bases. Per germline, CDR1 SGHRS and CDR2 YFSETQ. The CDR3 extends over 16 amino acids. The CDR3 here is CASSVQGAFESDTQYF. As DNA, the CDR3 is TGCGCCAGCAGCGTACAGGGGGCGTTTGAATCAGATACGCAGTATTTT.

V and J are TRBV7-8 and TRBJ2-3; 9 positions agree with TRBD2. V was clipped by 4 bases and J by 5 bases; unmatched bases: 13. Germline loops: CDR1 SGHVS, CDR2 FQNEAQ. This CDR3 has 17 amino acids. The CDR3 here is CASSSNPSGVAVDTQYF. The CDR3 DNA sequence: TGTGCCAGCAGCTCGAACCCTAGCGGGGTCGCGGTAGATACGCAGTATTTT.

This rearrangement joins TRBV6-5 to TRBJ1-1; D is possibly TRBD1 (5 bases). Germline V CDR1 and CDR2: MNHEY, SVGAGI. The CDR3 runs 15 residues. Trimming pared 11 bases from V and 4 bases from J, leaving 23 bases between. This CDR3 reads CACARDPWVRTEAFF. CDR3 in DNA: TGTGCCTGCGCTCGGGACCCATGGGTCCGCACTGAAGCTTTCTTT.

This clone was found a few times. The rearrangement links TRBV7-3 to TRBJ2-1, with D possibly being TRBD1 or TRBD2 (6 bases each). Germline loops: CDR1 SGHTA, CDR2 FQGTGA. Trimming shortened V by 4 bases and J by 1 base, and 17 bases separated the two germline ends. CDR3 length equals 17 residues. Here the CDR3 reads CASSSTRGAASYNEQFF. For the CDR3, the DNA is TGTGCCAGCAGCTCCACGAGGGGGGCGGCGTCCTACAATGAGCAGTTCTTC.

This chain uses TRBV6-4 with TRBJ2-1, with TRBD2 matching 7 bases. The CDR3 loop spans 15 amino acids. Germline CDR1 reads MRHNA; CDR2 reads SNTAGT. The J segment lost 4 bases and the V segment lost 4 bases, leaving 7 bases of the junction unmatched. The CDR3 is CASSGEAGEYNEQFF. The CDR3 nucleotides are TGTGCCAGCAGTGGGGAGGCGGGGGAATACAATGAGCAGTTCTTC.

This chain connects TRBV7-9 to TRBJ2-2; 9 bases map to TRBD2. Germline loops: CDR1 SEHNR, CDR2 FQNEAQ (reference sequence). The CDR3 consists of 14 residues. Germline trimming cut 1 base from V and 6 bases from J; bases unmatched to any gene: 0. The chain's CDR3 is CASSLGLAAGELFF. Written as DNA, the CDR3 is TGTGCCAGCAGCTTAGGACTAGCGGCCGGGGAGCTGTTTTTT.

The gene calls are TRBV19 and TRBJ2-7; maybe TRBD2 (5 bases). The CDR3 loop spans 13 amino acids. CDR1 is LNHDA and CDR2 is SQIVND in the germline V gene (reference sequence). Trimming stripped 4 bases from V and 6 bases from J, with 13 bases between. CDR3 sequence reads: CASSTGSRGEQYV. The CDR3 region has the DNA TGTGCCAGTAGTACGGGATCGCGTGGCGAGCAGTACGTC.

This clone was seen only a few times. The V and J genes are TRBV15 and TRBJ1-1; D is perhaps TRBD1 (5 bases). V was shortened by 0 bases and J by 6 bases, with 11 bases between the two germline ends. CDR3 size: 14 residues. From germline, CDR1 is LNHNV and CDR2 YYDKDF (reference sequence). CDR3 sequence (DNA): TGTGCCACCAGCAGAGATAGGGGCGGCGCTGAAGCTTTCTTT. This encodes CATSRDRGGAEAFF.

V usage is TRBV7-2 and J usage is TRBJ1-2; D ambiguous. This CDR3 has 17 amino acids. V was trimmed by 7 bases and J by 4 bases, leaving 25 bases between them. Germline V gene lookup returns CDR1 SGHTA and CDR2 FQGNSA. This CDR3 is CASTSVASVARGYGYTF. The CDR3 DNA sequence: TGTGCCAGCACCTCCGTTGCGTCAGTGGCGCGGGGCTATGGCTACACCTTC.

The V and J genes are TRBV4-1 and TRBJ2-5, with a possible D match to TRBD2 (6 bases). Trimming left V 4 bases short and J 4 bases short, with 10 bases between. CDR3 length equals 13 residues. Germline values: CDR1 MGHRA, CDR2 YSYEKL. DNA of the CDR3: TGCGCCAGCAGCCGGGGGGTAGGAGAGACCCAGTACTTC. Protein product: CASSRGVGETQYF.

This sequence joins TRBV19 and TRBJ2-7; D possibly corresponds to TRBD1 (7 bases). The CDR3 runs to 15 residues. From germline, CDR1 is LNHDA and CDR2 SQIVND (reference sequence). The ends were cut back, 4 bases at V and 0 bases at J, with 13 bases in the middle. The CDR3 spells CASSTQGGPSYEQYF. For the CDR3, the DNA is TGTGCCAGTAGTACCCAGGGGGGTCCCTCCTACGAGCAGTACTTC.

The chain links TRBV7-6 to TRBJ2-2; D is uncertain. Looked up from germline, CDR1 is SGHVS and CDR2 is FNYEAQ. The V gene lost 1 base and the J gene lost 3 bases, with 9 bases spanning the gap. The CDR3 loop spans 15 amino acids. CDR3 residues: CASSLERRYTGELFF. The CDR3 DNA reads as TGTGCCAGCAGCTTAGAACGGCGTTACACCGGGGAGCTGTTTTTT.

This chain connects TRBV27 to TRBJ1-1; D ambiguous. This CDR3 has 14 residues. Germline lookup yields CDR1 MNHEY and CDR2 SMNVEV (reference sequence). V shed 10 bases and J shed 11 bases, with 26 bases lying between them. The CDR3 protein is CATRWSGTPEEAFF. For the CDR3, the DNA is TGTGCCACCCGATGGTCGGGCACCCCGGAAGAGGCTTTCTTT.

The chain has TRBV7-9 and TRBJ2-2; D gene unclear. Trimming took off 5 bases at V and 7 bases at J, with 20 bases between the two ends. Germline-derived CDR1 and CDR2 are SEHNR and FQNEAQ (reference sequence). This CDR3 region has 16 residues. The CDR3 spells CASSLMPGPRGGELFF. CDR3 DNA sequence: TGTGCCAGCAGCCTGATGCCGGGCCCGCGAGGCGGGGAGCTGTTTTTT.

This clone occurred a few times. The chain uses TRBV28 and TRBJ1-3; D possibly corresponds to TRBD1 (5 bases). From germline, CDR1 is MDHEN and CDR2 SYDVKM. With 3 bases removed from V and 4 bases from J, the gap between germline ends came to 10 bases. This CDR3 is 14 amino acids long. CDR3 region: CASSFPGLGNTIYF. DNA of the CDR3: TGTGCCAGCAGTTTCCCGGGGCTCGGAAACACCATATATTTT.